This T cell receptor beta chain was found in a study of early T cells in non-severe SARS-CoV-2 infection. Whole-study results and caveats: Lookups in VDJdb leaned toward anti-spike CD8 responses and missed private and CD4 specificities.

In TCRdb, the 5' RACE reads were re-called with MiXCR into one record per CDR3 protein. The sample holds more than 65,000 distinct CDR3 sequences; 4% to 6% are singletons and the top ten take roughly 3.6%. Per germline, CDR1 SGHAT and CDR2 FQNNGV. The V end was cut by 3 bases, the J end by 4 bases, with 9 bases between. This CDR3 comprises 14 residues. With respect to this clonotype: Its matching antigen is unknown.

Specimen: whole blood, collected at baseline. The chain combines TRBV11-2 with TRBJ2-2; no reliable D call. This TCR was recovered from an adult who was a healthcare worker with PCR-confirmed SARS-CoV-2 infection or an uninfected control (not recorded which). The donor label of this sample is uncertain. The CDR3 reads CASSFILSTGELFF. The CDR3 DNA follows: TGTGCCAGCAGCTTCATACTTAGCACCGGGGAGCTGTTTTTT.